What follows are 12 T cell receptor beta chains derived from one specimen sequenced in a study of blood T cell repertoires in COVID-19 (dated by TCRdb to the early 2020s). The receptor library was made with the immunoSEQ multiplex PCR assay. TCRdb took over this immuneACCESS table, retaining in-frame rearrangements with V and J assigned. Such tables are incomplete; in checked studies, under half of the missing clones stem from an unresolved V gene, and the remainder is unexplained. The sample yields fewer than 250,000 clones; approximately 83% were counted once. The ten largest account for about 4.6% of the sample. The sample consisted of PBMCs or T cells enriched from blood (not recorded which). Receptor source: a woman aged 45-59 years who had been exposed to COVID-19.

This chain connects TRBV19 to TRBJ2-6; tentative D call: TRBD1 (5 bases). Trimming took 8 bases from V and 0 from J, leaving 11 bases between them. CDR3 length: 15 residues. From germline, CDR1 is LNHDA and CDR2 SQIVND (reference sequence). The CDR3 loop reads CASLNQGSGANVLTF. The CDR3, as DNA: TGTGCCAGTCTAAACCAGGGCTCTGGGGCCAACGTCCTGACTTTC.

Here the CDR3 reads CASSLGSQDEQFF. The CDR3 bases are TGCGCCAGCAGCTTGGGCAGCCAGGATGAGCAGTTCTTC. This rearrangement joins TRBV5-1 to TRBJ2-1; no definite D call. The V gene lost 0 bases and the J gene lost 8 bases, with 9 bases spanning the gap. The CDR3 runs to 13 residues. In germline, CDR1 is SGHRS, CDR2 YFSETQ.

A single count supports this clone. The V gene is TRBV5-1, the J gene TRBJ2-7, with 7 nucleotides matching TRBD2. The junction had 17 bases not matched to a gene; V was cut back by 7 bases and J by 7 bases. The germline V gene has CDR1 SGHRS and CDR2 YFSETQ. The CDR3 extends over 15 amino acids. CDR3 loop: CASRNGGEWGSEQYF. CDR3 nucleotide sequence: TGCGCCAGCCGCAATGGGGGGGAGTGGGGTTCTGAGCAGTACTTC.

The V and J genes are TRBV5-4 and TRBJ2-1; 8 bases are a match to TRBD2. CDR1 and CDR2 (germline): SGHNT, YYREEE (reference sequence). This CDR3 is 15 amino acids long. V was clipped by 4 bases and J by 9 bases; unmatched bases: 12. The CDR3 is CASSQGLVGVAEQFF. CDR3 nucleotides: TGTGCCAGCAGCCAGGGACTAGTTGGAGTAGCTGAGCAGTTCTTC.

This rearrangement joins TRBV19 to TRBJ1-1, with TRBD1 as a possible D gene (5 bases). The V gene lost 2 bases and the J gene lost 9 bases, with 10 bases spanning the gap. The CDR3 totals 12 residues. Germline CDR1 and CDR2: LNHDA and SQIVND (reference sequence). The CDR3 spells CASSIRQRQAFF. CDR3 coding DNA: TGTGCCAGTAGTATACGACAGCGACAAGCTTTCTTT.

The rearrangement links TRBV6-8 to TRBJ1-1; 8 nucleotides line up with TRBD1. This CDR3 contains 17 residues. In germline, CDR1 is MNHGY, CDR2 SAAAGT. J lost 6 bases, V lost 2 bases, and 14 bases had no gene match. The CDR3 DNA sequence: TGTGCCAGCAGTTACGGCTTGCTCCAGGGGGCCGACGCTGAAGCTTTCTTT. It encodes CASSYGLLQGADAEAFF.

This clone was seen a few times. The chain uses TRBV28 and TRBJ1-1; 9 bases agree with TRBD1. The CDR3 is 15 amino acids. Germline CDR1 is MDHEN and CDR2 is SYDVKM. With V trimmed by 2 bases and J by 10 bases, 11 bases remained unmatched. CDR3 nucleotides: TGTGCCAGCAGTTTAACGAAAACAGGGGGCGATTTAGCTTTCTTT. Its protein is CASSLTKTGGDLAFF.

The chain joins TRBV12-3 or TRBV12-4 to TRBJ2-2; TRBD2 might be the D (7 bases). Trimming cost V 5 bases and J 16 bases, with 20 bases left between them. This CDR3 has 13 residues. CDR3 amino acids: CASSAVRGAIRFF. DNA for the CDR3: TGTGCCAGCAGTGCTGTTCGGGGGGCGATACGGTTTTTT.

The rearrangement joins TRBV2 to TRBJ2-5; D possibly corresponds to TRBD1 (5 bases). Germline V gene lookup returns CDR1 SNHLY and CDR2 FYNNEI. Trimming cost V 6 bases and J 4 bases, with 21 bases left between them. The CDR3 spans 16 residues. CDR3 bases: TGTGCCAGCAGGCGAAATTTGGCAGGAAGGGGAGAGACCCAGTACTTC. Its protein is CASRRNLAGRGETQYF.

The chain links TRBV10-2 to TRBJ2-3, with 12 positions matching TRBD2. The CDR3 is made up of 14 amino acids. With 6 bases clipped from V and 6 bases from J, the junction kept 4 bases outside the gene matches. Per the germline V gene, CDR1 is WSHSY and CDR2 is SAAADI. CDR3 bases: TGCGCCAGCAGGCTAGCGGGGGGGAGGGATACGCAGTATTTT. This sequence encodes CASRLAGGRDTQYF.

The chain recombines TRBV19 with TRBJ1-4; weak D call: TRBD1 (5 bases). CDR3 length equals 15 residues. Trimming stripped 5 bases from V and 3 bases from J, with 13 bases between. Germline V gene sequence: CDR1 LNHDA, CDR2 SQIVND (reference sequence). CDR3 DNA: TGTGCCAGTAGTGTCAAAGGGGTCGCTAATGAAAAACTGTTTTTT. Protein: CASSVKGVANEKLFF.

CDR3 bases: TGCGCCAGCAGCTCGAACCCCGGGACTAGGTCCACAGATACGCAGTATTTT. Its translation: CASSSNPGTRSTDTQYF. This chain uses TRBV5-1 with TRBJ2-3, with 8 bases aligning to TRBD2. Per germline, CDR1 SGHRS and CDR2 YFSETQ. J was trimmed by 2 bases and V by 3 bases; bases with no gene match: 11. The CDR3 is 17 residues long.